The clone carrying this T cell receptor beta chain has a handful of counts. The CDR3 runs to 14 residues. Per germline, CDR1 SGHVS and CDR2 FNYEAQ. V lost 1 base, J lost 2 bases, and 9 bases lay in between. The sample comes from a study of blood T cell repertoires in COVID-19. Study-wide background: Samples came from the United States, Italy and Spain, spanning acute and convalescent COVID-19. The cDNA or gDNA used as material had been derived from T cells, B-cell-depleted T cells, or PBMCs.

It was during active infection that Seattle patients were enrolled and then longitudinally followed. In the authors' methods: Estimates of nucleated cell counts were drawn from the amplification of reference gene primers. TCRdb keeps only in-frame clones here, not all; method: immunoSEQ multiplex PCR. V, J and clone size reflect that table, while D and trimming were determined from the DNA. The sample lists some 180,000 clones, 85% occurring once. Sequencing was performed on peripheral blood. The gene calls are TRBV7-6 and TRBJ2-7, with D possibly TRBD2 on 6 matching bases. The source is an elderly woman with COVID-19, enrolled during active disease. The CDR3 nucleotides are TGTGCCAGCAGCTTAGACGCGGGGCCCTACGAGCAGTACTTC. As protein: CASSLDAGPYEQYF.